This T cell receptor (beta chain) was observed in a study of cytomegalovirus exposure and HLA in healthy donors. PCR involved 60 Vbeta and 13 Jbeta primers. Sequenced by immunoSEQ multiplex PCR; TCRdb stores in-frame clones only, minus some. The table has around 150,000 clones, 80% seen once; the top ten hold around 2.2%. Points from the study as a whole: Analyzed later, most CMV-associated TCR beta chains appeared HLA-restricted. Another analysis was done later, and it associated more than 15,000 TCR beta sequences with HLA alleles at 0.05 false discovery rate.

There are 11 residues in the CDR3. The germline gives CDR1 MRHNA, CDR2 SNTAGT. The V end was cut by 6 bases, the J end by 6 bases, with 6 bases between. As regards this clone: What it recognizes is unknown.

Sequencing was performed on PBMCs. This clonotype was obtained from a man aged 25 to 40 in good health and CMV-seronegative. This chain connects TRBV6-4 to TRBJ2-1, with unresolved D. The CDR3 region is CASRTGNEQFF. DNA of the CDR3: TGTGCCAGCAGGACGGGCAATGAGCAGTTCTTC.